A selection of T cell receptor beta chains follows, all from one sample in a study of beta chain features in type 1 diabetes. Profiling relied on immunoSEQ multiplex PCR, and the TCRdb table lists in-frame clones only, not all of them. The sample holds over 150,000 clones, around 8.4% seen once. The sequenced material came from central memory CD4+ T cells from blood. These TCRs come from a young woman with type 1 diabetes. The CDR3 runs from the conserved cysteine through the conserved F or W. The D gene is left open where the match is weak. Part of the rows lack a size; the others show once, few, many or a class for expanded clones.

j_call cdr3_length v_call clone_size d_call cdr3_nt cdr3_aa
TRBJ2-7 15 TRBV28 - TRBD1 TGTGCCAGCACCCTAGGGGGGACAGGGTCCAACGAGCAGTACTTC CASTLGGTGSNEQYF
TRBJ2-7 13 TRBV19 few - TGTGCCAGTAGCAAACCTGGGAGTTACGAGCAGTACTTC CASSKPGSYEQYF
TRBJ1-6 14 TRBV2 few TRBD1 TGTGCCAGCAGTCCGGACAGGAGAAATTCACCCCTCCACTTT CASSPDRRNSPLHF
TRBJ2-1 15 TRBV4-3 few TRBD1 TGCGCCAGCAGCCAACCGGGACAGGCATACAATGAGCAGTTCTTC CASSQPGQAYNEQFF
TRBJ1-6 14 TRBV7-6 few - TGTGCCAGCAGCTTAGGCCCACAGGGTCGTCGACTCCACTTT CASSLGPQGRRLHF
TRBJ1-6 14 TRBV9 - - TGTGCCAGCAGCGACGGTTACTATAATTCACCCCTCCACTTT CASSDGYYNSPLHF
TRBJ2-3 14 TRBV5-4 many TRBD1 TGTGCCAGCAGCTCACAGGGGGCCACAGATACGCAGTATTTT CASSSQGATDTQYF
TRBJ2-4 15 TRBV2 few - TGTGCCAGCAGTTTAGCGCGGGTTCCCAAAAACATTCAGTACTTC CASSLARVPKNIQYF
TRBJ2-5 11 TRBV2 few - TGTGCCAGTTCAGGGGCAGAGACCCAGTACTTC CASSGAETQYF
TRBJ1-2 15 TRBV7-9 few TRBD1 TGTGCCAGCAGCCCGGGGACAGGGGTTAACTATGGCTACACCTTC CASSPGTGVNYGYTF
TRBJ2-7 15 TRBV4-2 few TRBD2 TGTGCCAGCTCTATCGAGGGACTAGCGATATACGAGCAGTACTTC CASSIEGLAIYEQYF
TRBJ2-5 15 TRBV7-2 - TRBD2 TGTGCCAGCAGCTTAGGGTCAGCGGGGGGGGTGACCCAGTACTTC CASSLGSAGGVTQYF
TRBJ2-5 17 TRBV5-1 - TRBD2 TGCGCCAGCAGCCACGAGTTTGGGAGGGTAAACCAAGAGACCCAGTACTTC CASSHEFGRVNQETQYF
TRBJ2-2 16 TRBV9 few TRBD1 TGTGCCAGCAGCGTAGGTGGGACAGGTCGCACCGGGGAGCTGTTTTTT CASSVGGTGRTGELFF
TRBJ2-5 13 TRBV5-6 few - TGTGCCAGCAGCGACCGGGTCCAAGAGACCCAGTACTTC CASSDRVQETQYF
TRBJ2-7 11 TRBV28 - - TGTGCCAGCCTAGGTAGATACGAGCAGTACTTC CASLGRYEQYF
TRBJ2-3 14 TRBV7-8 few TRBD1 TGTGCCAGCAGCGTAGACAGGGGTACAGATACGCAGTATTTT CASSVDRGTDTQYF
TRBJ2-5 16 TRBV19 - TRBD1 TGTGCCAGTAGTCCACGGACAGGCCATTCACAAGAGACCCAGTACTTC CASSPRTGHSQETQYF
TRBJ1-4 13 TRBV29-1 many TRBD1 TGCAGCGTTGGGGACAGGAGTAATGAAAAACTGTTTTTT CSVGDRSNEKLFF
TRBJ1-5 14 TRBV10-3 - TRBD1 TGTGCCAGCAGCCCAGGGGGGAGAAATCAGCCCCAGCATTTT CASSPGGRNQPQHF
TRBJ2-2 14 TRBV5-4 few TRBD1 TGTGCCAGCCAAGGACAGGATACATCCGGGGAGCTGTTTTTT CASQGQDTSGELFF
TRBJ2-7 12 TRBV15 few - TGTGCCACCAGCAGAGGCAGTGACGAGCAGTACTTC CATSRGSDEQYF
TRBJ1-3 13 TRBV5-6 few - TGTGCCAGCAGCTTGTGGGGGGTTGGACCCATATATTTT CASSLWGVGPIYF
TRBJ2-1 16 TRBV11-3 few - TGTGCCAGCAGCTTAGGAGCGGCGAGCTCCTACAATGAGCAGTTCTTC CASSLGAASSYNEQFF
TRBJ2-5 15 TRBV7-7 few - TGTGCCAGCAGCTTAGCAGGGCAGGGTACAGAGACCCAGTACTTC CASSLAGQGTETQYF
TRBJ1-1 11 TRBV20-1 many - TGCAGTGCTATCCGGGGGTGGGCGGCTTTCTTT CSAIRGWAAFF
TRBJ2-1 17 TRBV12-5 - TRBD2 TGTGCTAGTGGTTTGGTACCGCAGTCTAGCGGGATTGGTGAGCAGTTCTTC CASGLVPQSSGIGEQFF
TRBJ1-5 15 TRBV15 few - TGTGCCACCAGCAGCAGGGGTGTGAGCAATCAGCCCCAGCATTTT CATSSRGVSNQPQHF
TRBJ1-2 13 TRBV6-6 - - TGTGCCAGCAGTCGGGGGGCCGGCGGTGGCTACACCTTC CASSRGAGGGYTF
TRBJ1-2 14 TRBV15 few TRBD1 TGTGCCACCAGCAGGGACAGGGGTTTCGGTGGCTACACCTTC CATSRDRGFGGYTF
TRBJ2-7 15 TRBV5-1 few - TGCGCCAGCAGCGAGGGTCCCGGGTCTGCCTACGAGCAGTACTTC CASSEGPGSAYEQYF
TRBJ2-1 19 TRBV4-3 - TRBD2 TGCGCCAGCAGCCAAGTAGGGGTTAGCGGGCTAAGTAATTACAATGAGCAGTTCTTC CASSQVGVSGLSNYNEQFF
TRBJ2-5 17 TRBV11-2 - TRBD2 TGTGCCAGCAGCTCGGGGACTAGCGGGGGGTCACCAGAGACCCAGTACTTC CASSSGTSGGSPETQYF
TRBJ2-3 13 TRBV4-1 - - TGCGCCAGCAGTGAAGCCAACACAGATACGCAGTATTTT CASSEANTDTQYF
TRBJ2-4 13 TRBV28 - - TGTGCCAGCAGTTTAGGGGGCGGGGGCATTCAGTACTTC CASSLGGGGIQYF
TRBJ1-2 14 TRBV18 - TRBD1 TGTGCCAGCTCACCTGACAGGGAAAACTATGGCTACACCTTC CASSPDRENYGYTF
TRBJ2-7 14 TRBV1 many - TGCACCAGCAGCTTGCGGGAGGCCTCCTACGAGCAGTACTTC CTSSLREASYEQYF
TRBJ1-1 13 TRBV11-2 - - TGTGCCAGCAGCCGACGGACAGACACTGAAGCTTTCTTT CASSRRTDTEAFF
TRBJ2-1 15 TRBV7-9 - - TGTGCCAGCAGCCCGGGGAGGGGGTCCTACAATGAGCAGTTCTTC CASSPGRGSYNEQFF
TRBJ1-2 13 TRBV29-1 - TRBD1 TGCAGCGTTGGGCTCGACAGGGGCCATGGCTACACCTTC CSVGLDRGHGYTF
TRBJ1-2 14 TRBV6-5 - - TGTGCCAGCAGCGATCCCAGTGTTGTCTATGGCTACACCTTC CASSDPSVVYGYTF
TRBJ2-5 17 TRBV9 - TRBD2 TGTGCCAGCAGCGTAGGAGCGGCGGGGGGAGGTGGAGAGACCCAGTACTTC CASSVGAAGGGGETQYF
TRBJ2-7 15 TRBV18 - TRBD1 TGTGCCAGCTCGAAGCCGGGACAGAGCCTCTACGAGCAGTACTTC CASSKPGQSLYEQYF
TRBJ1-6 16 TRBV7-9 many - TGTGCCAGCGTTTCTAGAGGCAGGGGTGAAAATTCACCCCTCCACTTT CASVSRGRGENSPLHF
TRBJ1-2 13 TRBV7-2 few TRBD1 TGTGCCAGCAGCTTAGGGGACAGATATGGCTACACCTTC CASSLGDRYGYTF
TRBJ1-2 14 TRBV25-1 - TRBD1 TGTGCCAGCAGTGTGACAGGGGGCCACTATGGCTACACCTTC CASSVTGGHYGYTF
TRBJ1-5 14 TRBV30 few - TGTGCCTGGAGTGGTTCCTGGGAGGGTCAGCCCCAGCATTTT CAWSGSWEGQPQHF
TRBJ2-5 12 TRBV29-1 few TRBD1 TGCAGCGTCCACCGGGACAGCCAGACCCAGTACTTC CSVHRDSQTQYF
TRBJ2-5 18 TRBV5-1 few TRBD1 TGCGCCAGCAGCCGCCAATCCGGGACAGAGGTCTACCAAGAGACCCAGTACTTC CASSRQSGTEVYQETQYF
TRBJ1-5 14 TRBV19 - - TGTGCCAGTAGTATTATGTATAGCAATCAGCCCCAGCATTTT CASSIMYSNQPQHF
TRBJ1-4 16 TRBV7-9 few - TGTGCCAGCAGCTCCGGGGGGCAGGGACAATATGAAAAACTGTTTTTT CASSSGGQGQYEKLFF
TRBJ1-1 14 TRBV28 - - TGTGCCAGCAGTTCGGGTACCATGAACACTGAAGCTTTCTTT CASSSGTMNTEAFF
TRBJ2-2 14 TRBV9 many TRBD1 TGTGCCAGCAGGACAGGGATCGATACCGGGGAGCTGTTTTTT CASRTGIDTGELFF
TRBJ1-1 14 TRBV25-1 - - TGTGCCAGCAGTATCGACAGGTGGGACACTGAAGCTTTCTTT CASSIDRWDTEAFF
TRBJ1-5 13 TRBV7-9 - - TGTGCCAGCAGCCCACTAGAGGAGCAGCCCCAGCATTTT CASSPLEEQPQHF
TRBJ2-7 13 TRBV28 - TRBD1 TGTGCCAGCAGACCGGGACAGACCTACGAGCAGTACTTC CASRPGQTYEQYF
TRBJ2-3 15 TRBV7-8 - - TGTGCCAGCAGCCTCCTGGCGGGGATCCCAGATACGCAGTATTTT CASSLLAGIPDTQYF
TRBJ2-7 14 TRBV6-5 - TRBD2 TGTGCCAGCAGGAAGACTAGCGGCCCATACGAGCAGTACTTC CASRKTSGPYEQYF
TRBJ2-5 13 TRBV15 many - TGTGCCACCAGCAGTGGGGCCGGGGAGACCCAGTACTTC CATSSGAGETQYF